This TCR beta chain was retrieved from a study of preoperative IRX-2 immunotherapy in early breast cancer. Specified treatment: preoperative locoregional IRX-2 cytokine immunotherapy. Preoperative locoregional IRX-2 cytokine immunotherapy was tested in the phase Ib source study. TCRdb keeps only in-frame clones here, not all; method: immunoSEQ multiplex PCR. The sample includes about 3,600 clones, approximately 67% of them seen just once. Sequencing used tumor tissue, obtained after IRX-2 immunotherapy. This receptor was identified in a human donor with breast cancer.

The CDR3 DNA is TGTGCCAGCAGCTTTTCTTTTGGACAGACCTACGAGCAGTACTTC. Protein product: CASSFSFGQTYEQYF. This chain links TRBV7-2 with TRBJ2-7; a possible D gene is TRBD1 (6 bases). The CDR3 extends over 15 amino acids. V gave up 3 bases and J gave up 2 bases, with 14 bases separating them. Per the germline V gene, CDR1 is SGHTA and CDR2 is FQGNSA.